This T cell receptor (beta chain) was captured in a study of T-cell reconstitution after alpha-beta-depleted transplantation in children. The study, taken as a whole, reports: Several hundred expanded graft clones reportedly were the source of alpha-beta T cells about two months after transplant.

Library preparation (for TCRbeta) was performed with unique molecular identifiers. TCRdb called the PCR reads again in MiXCR, with one record for every CDR3 protein. The sample yields 90,000 to 130,000 distinct CDR3 sequences, approximately 6.9% seen once. This clonotype occurred a few times. Its antigen is unknown. Germline CDR1 is LGHDT and CDR2 is YNNKEL (reference sequence). Trimming cost V 2 bases and J 3 bases, with 4 bases left between them. The CDR3 sequence is 12 residues long. The J gene is TRBJ2-5, the V gene TRBV3-1, with D hard to call. Sequenced here: PBMCs, mostly from graft donor cells, sampled 360 days after TCRalphabeta/CD19-depleted stem cell transplant. This TCR derives from a male patient aged 2-15 years who had a stem cell transplant for acute lymphoblastic leukemia, so the T cells may come from the graft donor. This CDR3 reads CASSQLKETQYF. The CDR3 DNA is TGTGCCAGCAGCCAACTTAAAGAGACCCAGTACTTC.